Here is one TCR beta chain with its context. Its antigen remains unknown. TCRdb keeps only in-frame clones here, not all; method: immunoSEQ multiplex PCR. The sample lists over 55,000 clones, 80% to 90% occurring once. This specimen belongs to a study of Tregs in tolerant kidney transplant recipients. Study-level findings and limits: No direct test of biological reproducibility was done here. Tregs expanded with activated donor B cells seemed most donor-specific. Validation in larger populations is needed because few patients were studied.

Germline loops: CDR1 LNHDA, CDR2 SQIVND (reference sequence). CDR3 length equals 13 residues. V shed 3 bases and J shed 10 bases, with 13 bases lying between them. Thawed PBMCs were FACS-sorted into unstimulated CD4+CD25+CD127- regulatory T cells, CD4+CD25- non-regulatory cells, CD4 and CD8 cells. Sequenced: CD4+ T cells from blood. This TCR was sampled from a human donor in good health. The genes are TRBV19 and TRBJ2-1, with a tentative D call TRBD2 (5 bases). CDR3 sequence: CASSIMRAREQFF. The CDR3 DNA is TGTGCCAGTAGTATTATGAGGGCGAGGGAGCAGTTCTTC.